The sequence of this TCR beta chain was determined in a study of shared clonotypes between healthy human individuals. Sequencing was performed with immunoSEQ multiplex PCR; in TCRdb, only in-frame clones are kept and a portion is missing. Here the sample spans 2,100,000 or so clones, nearly 97% being singletons. With regard to this clone: The antigen is not known.

Whole-study results and caveats: In contrast to clonotypes shared by all four donors, non-shared clonotypes had lower generation probabilities. Donor scarcity curtailed the genetic and exposure-history diversity represented herein. Rarefaction showed sorted-subset sequencing was incomplete despite large depth. Clonotype sharing among donors, it was expected, would be affected by sequencing depth.

The V segment lost 4 bases and the J segment 7 bases; nucleotides outside the gene matches: 6. The CDR3 spans 12 residues. From germline, CDR1 is GTSNPN and CDR2 SVGIG (reference sequence). This sequence joins TRBV30 and TRBJ1-1, with 7 bases aligning to TRBD1. The sequenced sample was naive CD4+ T cells sorted from blood. Subset indicated: CD45RA+ positively selected. The TCR originated in a man younger than 35 in good health. As DNA, the CDR3 is TGTGCCTGGAAGACAGGGCTAGGTGAAGCTTTCTTT. Translated: CAWKTGLGEAFF.